These 18 T cell receptor beta chains were sequenced from one sample in a study of blood T cells in healthy people across ages. PCR was performed a second time for roughly 7 to 11 cycles using a sample-barcoded 5' primer and a J-beta primer mix. One entry per CDR3 protein results from TCRdb running MiXCR on the 5' RACE reads. The sample shows some 370,000 distinct CDR3 sequences, more than 45% of them seen only once. The specimen sequenced was blood. The receptors derive from a man aged 55 to 70 in good health.

The V call is TRBV27, the J call TRBJ1-5; D may be TRBD1 (6 bases). Deletions cut 0 bases from V and 5 bases from J, with 11 bases between. Germline V lookup: CDR1 MNHEY, CDR2 SMNVEV (reference sequence). The CDR3 has 15 amino acids. The CDR3 nucleotides are TGTGCCAGCAGTTTATCAGGGGGGCGGGATCAGCCCCAGCATTTT. This translates into CASSLSGGRDQPQHF.

V gene TRBV6-2 or TRBV6-3 combines with J gene TRBJ2-5, with 7 bases matching TRBD2. Trimming cost V 8 bases and J 5 bases; bases outside gene matches: 14. CDR1 MNHEY and CDR2 SVGEGT come from the germline V gene. The CDR3 runs 15 residues. CDR3 coding DNA: TGTGCCAGCGGGGGGGGAGGGTTGAAGATTGAGACCCAGTACTTC. Its protein product is CASGGGGLKIETQYF.

The CDR3 sequence is CASSTRYNEQFF. The CDR3 DNA sequence: TGTGCCAGCAGCACTCGGTACAATGAGCAGTTCTTC. The chain has TRBV9 and TRBJ2-1; the D is unclear. Germline-derived CDR1 and CDR2 are SGDLS and YYNGEE. The CDR3 totals 12 residues. V shed 4 bases and J shed 4 bases, with 6 bases lying between them.

As to this clonotype: This could be a read error, since a much larger clone is one nucleotide away. This rearrangement joins TRBV2 to TRBJ2-7; D may correspond to TRBD1 or TRBD2 (5 bases each). Trimming left V 7 bases short and J 5 bases short, with 9 bases between. This CDR3 has 11 residues. The V gene's germline CDR1 is SNHLY and CDR2 FYNNEI. DNA of the CDR3: TGTGCCAGCATTAGGGGAGACGAGCAGTACTTC. Encoded protein: CASIRGDEQYF.

This clonotype appeared many times. The chain is built from TRBV28 and TRBJ1-2, with 7 bases aligning to TRBD1. CDR3 length: 12 amino acids. With V trimmed by 7 bases and J by 10 bases, 9 bases remained unmatched. Germline V gene lookup returns CDR1 MDHEN and CDR2 SYDVKM. CDR3 in amino acids: CASIGGTKPYTF. The CDR3 DNA reads TGTGCCAGCATAGGGGGCACGAAGCCCTACACCTTC.

This sequence joins TRBV11-2 and TRBJ2-3; 8 positions match TRBD2. This CDR3 spans 14 amino acids. The germline CDR1 and CDR2 sequences are SGHAT and FQNNGV. With V trimmed by 5 bases and J by 7 bases, 8 bases remained unmatched. This CDR3 reads CASSRGGFSYTQYF. The CDR3 region has the DNA TGTGCCAGCAGCCGGGGGGGCTTCTCATATACGCAGTATTTT.

The table lists this clonotype with a count of one. The V gene is TRBV20-1, the J gene TRBJ2-7; either TRBD1 or TRBD2 may supply D (6 bases each). The CDR3 is 15 residues long. Germline loops: CDR1 DFQATT, CDR2 SNEGSKA (reference sequence). Trimming removed 4 bases from V and 3 bases from J, with 19 bases in between. The CDR3 loop reads CSAKTQGGPYYEQYF. The CDR3 nucleotides are TGCAGTGCTAAAACACAGGGAGGCCCATACTACGAGCAGTACTTC.

In this sample, this clonotype turned up a few times. The chain has TRBV6-4 and TRBJ2-3, with D hard to call. The germline CDR1 and CDR2 sequences are MRHNA and SNTAGT. The V end lost 2 bases, the J end lost 6 bases, and 9 bases lay between the germline ends. The CDR3 has 13 residues. The chain's CDR3 is CASSDRDVDTQYF. The CDR3, as DNA: TGTGCCAGCAGTGACAGGGATGTCGATACGCAGTATTTT.

V is TRBV28 and J is TRBJ2-1, with TRBD2 identical over 10 bases. This CDR3 contains 16 residues. V was clipped by 6 bases and J by 4 bases; unmatched bases: 9. Per the germline V gene, CDR1 is MDHEN and CDR2 is SYDVKM. The CDR3 DNA follows: TGTGCCAGCAGCCTCGGGGGACTAGCGAATTACAATGAGCAGTTCTTC. Encoded protein: CASSLGGLANYNEQFF.

CDR3 bases: TGTGCCAGCAGCTCAGCACCCAGGCAAGAGACCCAGTACTTC. This sequence encodes CASSSAPRQETQYF. This chain connects TRBV11-2 to TRBJ2-5, with D uncertain. The V gene lost 4 bases and the J gene lost 2 bases, with 11 bases spanning the gap. This CDR3 spans 14 amino acids. The germline V gene has CDR1 SGHAT and CDR2 FQNNGV. Looking up the rest from reference TRBV11-2 and TRBJ2-5 gives the full variable domain: EAGVAQSPRYKIIEKRQSVAFWCNPISGHATLYWYQQILGQGPKLLIQFQNNGVVDDSQLPKDRFSAERLKGVDSTLKIQPAKLEDSAVYLCASSSAPRQETQYFGPGTRLLVL.

This clonotype was observed a handful of times. The V gene is TRBV7-2, the J gene TRBJ1-2, with no clear D. The germline V gene has CDR1 SGHTA and CDR2 FQGNSA. This CDR3 is built from 14 residues. Trimming removed 0 bases from V and 1 base from J, with 6 bases in between. The CDR3 protein is CASSLAANNYGYTF. CDR3 sequence (DNA): TGTGCCAGCAGCTTAGCCGCGAATAACTATGGCTACACCTTC.

The genes are TRBV7-9 and TRBJ2-1; D call uncertain. The germline V gene has CDR1 SEHNR and CDR2 FQNEAQ (reference sequence). V lost 6 bases, J lost 4 bases, and 7 bases lay in between. The CDR3 totals 12 residues. CDR3 DNA sequence: TGTGCCAGCAGTAACAAGTACAATGAGCAGTTCTTC. It codes for CASSNKYNEQFF. Complete variable domain (other parts from reference TRBV7-9 and TRBJ2-1): DTGVSQNPRHKITKRGQNVTFRCDPISEHNRLYWYRQTLGQGPEFLTYFQNEAQLEKSRLLSDRFSAERPKGSFSTLEIQRTEQGDSAMYLCASSNKYNEQFFGPGTRLTVL.

The V call is TRBV6-1, the J call TRBJ2-5; 10 nucleotides align to TRBD1. Germline CDR1 MNHNS, CDR2 SASEGT. CDR3 length equals 16 residues. Germline trimming cut 3 bases from V and 4 bases from J; bases unmatched to any gene: 8. The CDR3 DNA follows: TGTGCCAGCAGTGAGCAATGGACAGGGGGTGTAGAGACCCAGTACTTC. This codes for CASSEQWTGGVETQYF.

This clonotype appeared a few times. The chain combines TRBV29-1 with TRBJ1-1; weak D call: TRBD1 (6 bases). The CDR3 is made up of 15 amino acids. Between the trimmed V and J ends, which lost 6 bases and 1 base, there was a span of 18 bases. From germline, CDR1 is SQVTM and CDR2 ANQGSEA. The CDR3 region is CSVVLADRTNTEAFF. The CDR3 nucleotides are TGCAGCGTCGTACTCGCCGACAGGACGAACACTGAAGCTTTCTTT.

The chain has TRBV20-1 and TRBJ2-1, with D possibly TRBD1 on 6 matching bases. Germline assignment: CDR1 DFQATT and CDR2 SNEGSKA (reference sequence). Trimming stripped 5 bases from V and 5 bases from J, with 16 bases between. This CDR3 is built from 14 residues. The CDR3 nucleotides read TGCAGTGCTGCTATCAGGGGATGGAACAATGAGCAGTTCTTC. It yields the protein CSAAIRGWNNEQFF.

The V and J genes are TRBV24-1 and TRBJ2-7; D is ambiguous. Trimming cost V 2 bases and J 2 bases, with 6 bases left between them. Germline-derived CDR1 and CDR2 are KGHDR and SFDVKD. This CDR3 region has 13 residues. The CDR3 is CATSDSSAYEQYF. The CDR3 DNA sequence: TGTGCCACCAGTGATTCGTCTGCCTACGAGCAGTACTTC.

This chain uses TRBV6-6 with TRBJ1-2, with a tentative D call TRBD1 (6 bases). Trimming removed 4 bases at V and 7 bases at J, with 13 bases between. CDR1 and CDR2 (germline): MNHNY, SVGAGI (reference sequence). The CDR3 runs 13 residues. The DNA for the CDR3 is TGTGCCAGCAGTTCCGGGGGCGGGGGTGGCTACACCTTC. Its protein product is CASSSGGGGGYTF.

The genes are TRBV10-3 and TRBJ1-5, with TRBD1 as a possible D gene (6 bases). CDR1 is ENHRY, CDR2 SYGVKD, per germline. The CDR3 runs 18 residues. With 2 bases removed from V and 2 bases from J, the gap between germline ends came to 19 bases. CDR3 amino acids: CAISELPWGAGGNQPQHF. The CDR3 DNA reads as TGTGCCATCAGTGAGCTCCCCTGGGGGGCCGGCGGCAATCAGCCCCAGCATTTT.